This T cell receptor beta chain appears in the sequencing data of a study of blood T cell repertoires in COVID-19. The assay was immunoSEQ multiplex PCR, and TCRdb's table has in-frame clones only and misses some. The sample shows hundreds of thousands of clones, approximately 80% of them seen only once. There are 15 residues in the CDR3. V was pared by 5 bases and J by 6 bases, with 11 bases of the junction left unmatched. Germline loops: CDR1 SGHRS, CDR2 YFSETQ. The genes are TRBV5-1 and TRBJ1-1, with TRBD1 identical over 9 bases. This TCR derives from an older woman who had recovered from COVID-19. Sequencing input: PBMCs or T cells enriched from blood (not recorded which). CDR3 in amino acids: CASSFTDRGGSEAFF. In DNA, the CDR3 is TGCGCCAGCAGTTTTACGGACAGGGGCGGTTCTGAAGCTTTCTTT.